This T cell receptor (beta chain) was captured in a study of T cells in Graves' hyperthyroidism and ophthalmopathy. Study-level results: A model of 13 V-J features distinguished ophthalmopathy from stable hyperthyroidism. Blood also carried most thyroid clonotypes expanded above 0.001.

Amplification yielded TCR beta CDR3 regions, with RNA transcripts as the source. Initially, a first-round RT-PCR of the TCR CDR3 employed the HTBI primer set. TCRdb fed the multiplex PCR reads into MiXCR, producing one record per CDR3 protein. The sample has around 280,000 distinct CDR3 sequences, approximately 14% seen once. Hyperthyroidism, newly diagnosed and lasting under 2 months, affected patients aged 18 to 65. This clonotype was recorded many times. Antigen unknown. CDR1 is DFQATT, CDR2 SNEGSKA, per germline (reference sequence). CDR3 size: 12 residues. The trim removed 0 bases at V and 15 bases at J, leaving 8 bases unmatched.

The genes are TRBV20-1 and TRBJ2-1; 7 nucleotides match TRBD2. This clonotype originated in a woman aged 40 to 50 with Graves' hyperthyroidism. Input material: blood. The CDR3 region is CSARDHSASGFF. The CDR3 DNA is TGCAGTGCTAGAGATCACTCGGCTAGCGGGTTCTTC.